These 9 T cell receptor beta chains were sequenced from one sample in a study of beta chain features in type 1 diabetes. What was sequenced were expressed TCRB transcripts, since all of the isolated RNA had been reverse transcribed. TCRdb's table, derived via immunoSEQ multiplex PCR, lists solely in-frame clones and lacks some. Of about 130,000 clones listed, about 10% are singletons. Source material: central memory CD4+ T cells from blood. The origin of the receptors is a man younger than 35 in good health.

This clone was found a few times. V is TRBV18 and J is TRBJ1-5, with D possibly matching TRBD1 (5 bases). Germline CDR1 is KGHSH and CDR2 is LQKENI. The length of the CDR3 is 13 residues. V was shortened by 2 bases and J by 5 bases, with 7 bases between the two germline ends. The CDR3 DNA reads TGTGCCAGCTCACCAGGGGGGGATCAGCCCCAGCATTTT. This encodes CASSPGGDQPQHF.

The V and J genes are TRBV5-6 and TRBJ2-3; TRBD1 matches 12 bases. The V gene end was trimmed by 4 bases and the J gene end by 6 bases; junction bases not matched to a gene: 3. Per germline, CDR1 SGHDT and CDR2 YYEEEE. The CDR3 is 14 amino acids. CDR3 DNA: TGTGCCAGCAGCCGCGGGACAGGGGGCGATACGCAGTATTTT. This sequence encodes CASSRGTGGDTQYF.

This clone was picked up many times. CDR3 DNA: TGTGCCAGCAGCCCAGCGTTCGGAGAGCAGTACTTC. Amino acids: CASSPAFGEQYF. The chain joins TRBV28 to TRBJ2-7, with D hard to call. Trimming stripped 6 bases from V and 7 bases from J, with 13 bases between. The V gene's germline CDR1 is MDHEN and CDR2 SYDVKM. The CDR3 length is 12 residues.

The chain is built from TRBV7-8 and TRBJ2-2; the match to TRBD2 covers 16 bases. This CDR3 is 20 amino acids long. J lost 2 bases, V lost 4 bases, and 10 bases had no gene match. In germline, CDR1 is SGHVS, CDR2 FQNEAQ. The CDR3 sequence is CASSSIRGLAGGPNTGELFF. CDR3 DNA: TGTGCCAGCAGCTCCATCCGGGGACTAGCGGGGGGGCCTAACACCGGGGAGCTGTTTTTT. Drawing the rest from reference TRBV7-8 and TRBJ2-2, the complete variable domain is GAGVSQSPRYKVAKRGQDVALRCDPISGHVSLFWYQQALGQGPEFLTYFQNEAQLDKSGLPSDRFFAERPEGSVSTLKIQRTQQEDSAVYLCASSSIRGLAGGPNTGELFFGEGSRLTVL.

The table lists this clone with a few counts. The rearrangement joins TRBV28 to TRBJ2-3; D perhaps matches TRBD2 (6 bases). Trimming took 6 bases from V and 0 from J, leaving 13 bases between them. Germline CDR1 reads MDHEN; CDR2 reads SYDVKM. The CDR3 extends over 15 amino acids. For the CDR3, the DNA is TGTGCCAGCAGCGCTAATAGCGGAAGCACAGATACGCAGTATTTT. Its translation is CASSANSGSTDTQYF.

This clone was counted only a few times. The CDR3 reads CASSSLFVSYEQFF. The CDR3 nucleotides read TGTGCCAGCAGCTCCCTATTTGTTAGCTATGAGCAGTTCTTC. V usage is TRBV7-2 and J usage is TRBJ2-1; D call uncertain. CDR3 length: 14 residues. V was shortened by 4 bases and J by 8 bases, with 15 bases between the two germline ends. The germline V gene encodes CDR1 SGHTA and CDR2 FQGNSA.

This clone came up a few times. The V and J genes are TRBV5-1 and TRBJ1-5; D possibly corresponds to TRBD1 (5 bases). CDR1 and CDR2 from the germline V gene are SGHRS and YFSETQ. The CDR3 is made up of 13 amino acids. V dropped 2 bases and J dropped 5 bases, with 8 bases sitting between them. CDR3 coding DNA: TGCGCCAGCAGCTTATCGGGGGATCAGCCCCAGCATTTT. Translated, it gives CASSLSGDQPQHF.

This clone turned up a few times. The chain carries TRBV7-2 and TRBJ1-2, with 7 bases matching TRBD1. This CDR3 contains 14 residues. With 3 bases clipped from V and 7 bases from J, the junction kept 8 bases outside the gene matches. CDR1 SGHTA and CDR2 FQGNSA come from the germline V gene. CDR3 sequence: CASSLEDRDSGYTF. The CDR3 DNA is TGTGCCAGCAGCTTGGAAGACAGGGATTCTGGCTACACCTTC.

The table lists this clone with a few counts. The chain joins TRBV7-2 to TRBJ2-7, with TRBD1 matching over 7 bases. V was pared by 5 bases and J by 4 bases, with 8 bases of the junction left unmatched. Germline-derived CDR1 and CDR2 are SGHTA and FQGNSA. The CDR3 extends over 14 amino acids. CDR3: CASSPSGGKYEQYF. The DNA of the CDR3 is TGTGCCAGCAGCCCCTCAGGGGGAAAGTACGAGCAGTACTTC.